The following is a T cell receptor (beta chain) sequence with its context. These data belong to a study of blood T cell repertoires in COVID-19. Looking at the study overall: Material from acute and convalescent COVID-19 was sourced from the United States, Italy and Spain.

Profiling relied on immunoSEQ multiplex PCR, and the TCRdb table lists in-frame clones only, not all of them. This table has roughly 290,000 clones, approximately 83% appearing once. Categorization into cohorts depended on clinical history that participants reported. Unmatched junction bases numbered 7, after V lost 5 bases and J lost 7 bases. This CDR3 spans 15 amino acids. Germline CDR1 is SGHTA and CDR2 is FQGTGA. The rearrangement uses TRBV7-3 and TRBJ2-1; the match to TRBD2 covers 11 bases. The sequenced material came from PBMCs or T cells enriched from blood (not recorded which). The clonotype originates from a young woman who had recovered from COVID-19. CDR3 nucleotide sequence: TGTGCCAGCAGCCTTACTAGCGGGAGAGGGAATGAGCAGTTCTTC. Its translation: CASSLTSGRGNEQFF.